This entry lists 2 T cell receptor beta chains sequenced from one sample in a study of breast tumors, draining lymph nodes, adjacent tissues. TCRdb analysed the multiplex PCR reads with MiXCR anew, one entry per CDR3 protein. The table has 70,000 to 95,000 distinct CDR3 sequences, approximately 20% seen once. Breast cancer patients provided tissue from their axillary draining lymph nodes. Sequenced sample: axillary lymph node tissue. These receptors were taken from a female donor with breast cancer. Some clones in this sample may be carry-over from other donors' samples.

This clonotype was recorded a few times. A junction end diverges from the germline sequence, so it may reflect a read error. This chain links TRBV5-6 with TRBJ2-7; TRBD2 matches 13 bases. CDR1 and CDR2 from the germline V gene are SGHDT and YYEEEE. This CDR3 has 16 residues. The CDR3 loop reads CTSSLWTSGSIDEQYF. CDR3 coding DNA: TGTACCAGCAGCTTGTGGACTAGCGGGAGTATCGACGAGCAGTACTTC.

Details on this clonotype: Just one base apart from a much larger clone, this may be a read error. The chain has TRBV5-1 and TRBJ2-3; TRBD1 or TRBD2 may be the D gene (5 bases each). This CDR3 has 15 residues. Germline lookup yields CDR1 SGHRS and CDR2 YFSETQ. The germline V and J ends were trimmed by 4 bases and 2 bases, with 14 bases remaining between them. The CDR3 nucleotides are TGCGCCAGCAGCGTGGGACGCCGGGACACAGATACGCAGTATTTT. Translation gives CASSVGRRDTDTQYF.